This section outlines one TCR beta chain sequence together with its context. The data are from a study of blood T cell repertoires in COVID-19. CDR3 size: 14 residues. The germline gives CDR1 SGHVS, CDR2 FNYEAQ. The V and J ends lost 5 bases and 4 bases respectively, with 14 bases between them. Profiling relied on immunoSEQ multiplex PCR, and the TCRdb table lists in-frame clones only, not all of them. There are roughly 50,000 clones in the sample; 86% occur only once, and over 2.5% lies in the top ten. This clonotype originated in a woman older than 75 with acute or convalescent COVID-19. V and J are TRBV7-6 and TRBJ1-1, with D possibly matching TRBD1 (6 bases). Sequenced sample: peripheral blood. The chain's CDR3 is CASSQQGGGTEAFF. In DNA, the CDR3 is TGTGCCAGCAGCCAACAGGGTGGGGGCACTGAAGCTTTCTTT.